One sample yielded the 12 T cell receptor beta chains listed below, sequenced in a study of Graves' ophthalmopathy and Graves' hyperthyroidism. CDR3 regions of TCR beta were amplified from RNA transcripts. The first-round RT-PCR employed HTBI primers together with the Qiagen OneStep RT-PCR kit. A multiplex PCR was then performed as the second round. Using its own MiXCR run on the multiplex PCR reads, TCRdb lists one record per CDR3 protein. The sample includes about 590,000 distinct CDR3 sequences, approximately 35% of them seen just once. Sequenced input: peripheral blood or thyroid tissue (not recorded which). The receptor set was obtained from an adult man with Graves' hyperthyroidism.

This clonotype was counted at least ten times. At one boundary the junction diverges from the germline segment, which might be a read error. The chain carries TRBV5-1 and TRBJ2-7, with 12 bases lining up with TRBD2. The germline V gene has CDR1 SGHRS and CDR2 YFSETQ. There are 13 residues in the CDR3. The CDR3 protein is CASSPGLAGEQYF. CDR3 in DNA: TGTGCCAGCAGCCCTGGACTAGCGGGGGAGCAGTACTTC.

This clonotype was detected many times. The rearrangement uses TRBV29-1 and TRBJ1-5; 7 bases are shared with TRBD1. V shed 6 bases and J 4 bases; nucleotides not matched to a gene: 6. The CDR3 length is 13 residues. CDR1 is SQVTM and CDR2 is ANQGSEA in the germline V gene. The chain's CDR3 is CSVSRGTNQPQHF. CDR3 sequence (DNA): TGCAGCGTGAGCAGGGGGACTAATCAGCCCCAGCATTTT.

This clonotype was recorded many times. This chain uses TRBV12-3 or TRBV12-4 with TRBJ2-7; D tentatively reads TRBD1 or TRBD2 (6 bases each). This CDR3 has 15 amino acids. V was pared by 6 bases and J by 5 bases, with 20 bases between. The CDR3 spells CASSPRLGGVDEQYF. CDR3 sequence (DNA): TGTGCCAGCAGCCCTAGGTTGGGGGGCGTGGACGAGCAGTACTTC.

The V and J genes are TRBV29-1 and TRBJ2-3; perhaps TRBD2 as D (5 bases). The CDR3 spans 13 residues. Looked up from germline, CDR1 is SQVTM and CDR2 is ANQGSEA. Trimming shortened V by 8 bases and J by 6 bases, and 18 bases separated the two germline ends. This CDR3 reads CSSDGLGGDTQYF. For the CDR3, the DNA is TGCAGCAGTGATGGACTTGGCGGCGATACGCAGTATTTT.

This clonotype was observed at least ten times. V and J are TRBV3-1 and TRBJ1-3; no reliable D call. CDR1 is LGHDT, CDR2 YNNKEL, per germline (reference sequence). The CDR3 spans 12 residues. V lost 2 bases and J lost 6, with 5 bases in between. CDR3 in amino acids: CASSQRENTIYF. The CDR3 DNA reads TGTGCCAGCAGCCAAAGGGAAAACACCATATATTTT.

The chain combines TRBV12-3 or TRBV12-4 with TRBJ2-7, with TRBD1 as a possible D gene (6 bases). The CDR3 loop spans 15 amino acids. Trimming stripped 6 bases from V and 2 bases from J, with 17 bases between. For the CDR3, the DNA is TGTGCCAGCAGCCCCCTGACAGGTTACCCCTACGAGCAGTACTTC. Its translation is CASSPLTGYPYEQYF.

For this clonotype: A much larger clone differs from this one at a single base, so this may be a read error. The chain carries TRBV5-6 and TRBJ2-5; D ambiguous. The CDR3 consists of 14 residues. From germline, CDR1 is SGHDT and CDR2 YYEEEE. CDR3 bases: TGTGTCAGCAGCTTGGTTTCAGTCCAAGAGACCCAGTACTTC. This encodes CVSSLVSVQETQYF. Supplemented by reference TRBV5-6 and TRBJ2-5, the full variable domain reads DAGVTQSPTHLIKTRGQQVTLRCSPKSGHDTVSWYQQALGQGPQFIFQYYEEEERQRGNFPDRFSGHQFPNYSSELNVNALLLGDSALYLCVSSLVSVQETQYFGPGTRLLVL.

This clonotype was picked up many times. The rearrangement joins TRBV14 to TRBJ2-7; D remains ambiguous. This CDR3 comprises 12 residues. The V end lost 3 bases, the J end lost 2 bases, and 5 bases lay between the germline ends. Germline CDR1 SGHDN, CDR2 FVKESK. For the CDR3, the DNA is TGTGCCAGCAGCCATGACACCTACGAGCAGTACTTC. This translates into CASSHDTYEQYF.

This clonotype was found many times. The V gene is TRBV9, the J gene TRBJ1-2; D is ambiguous. The ends were cut back, 7 bases at V and 3 bases at J, with 4 bases in the middle. CDR3 length: 10 amino acids. The germline V gene has CDR1 SGDLS and CDR2 YYNGEE. As DNA, the CDR3 is TGTGCCAGCGGGGACTATGGCTACACCTTC. Protein sequence: CASGDYGYTF. Full variable domain (outside the CDR3, taken from reference TRBV9 and TRBJ1-2): DSGVTQTPKHLITATGQRVTLRCSPRSGDLSVYWYQQSLDQGLQFLIQYYNGEERAKGNILERFSAQQFPDLHSELNLSSLELGDSALYFCASGDYGYTFGSGTRLTVV.

About this clonotype: Germline is not matched at one junction end, which may reflect a read error. The gene calls are TRBV15 and TRBJ2-6; D may be TRBD2 (6 bases). The CDR3 runs to 14 residues. Germline CDR1 LNHNV, CDR2 YYDKDF (reference sequence). Written as DNA, the CDR3 is TGTGCCACCAGCAGAGGGGGGGTGGCCCACGTCCTGACTTTC. This translates into CATSRGGVAHVLTF.

At least ten counts were recorded for this clonotype. The chain couples TRBV12-3 or TRBV12-4 to TRBJ1-2, with TRBD1 identical over 7 bases. The trim removed 6 bases at V and 4 bases at J, leaving 11 bases unmatched. CDR3 size: 15 residues. CDR3 bases: TGTGCCAGCAGACCTTCTACAGGGGCCCTCTATGGCTACACCTTC. Its protein product is CASRPSTGALYGYTF.

Note on this clonotype: Given the absence of the conserved phenylalanine or tryptophan at the CDR3 end, a read error is likely. Because the CDR3's place on the DNA is in doubt, the DNA is left out and the CDR3 is given as listed by TCRdb. The CDR3 region is CASSRTINPGANVLVL. J is TRBJ2-6 and V is TRBV7-9. Germline CDR1 reads SEHNR; CDR2 reads FQNEAQ (reference sequence). The length of the CDR3 is 16 amino acids, counting both ends.